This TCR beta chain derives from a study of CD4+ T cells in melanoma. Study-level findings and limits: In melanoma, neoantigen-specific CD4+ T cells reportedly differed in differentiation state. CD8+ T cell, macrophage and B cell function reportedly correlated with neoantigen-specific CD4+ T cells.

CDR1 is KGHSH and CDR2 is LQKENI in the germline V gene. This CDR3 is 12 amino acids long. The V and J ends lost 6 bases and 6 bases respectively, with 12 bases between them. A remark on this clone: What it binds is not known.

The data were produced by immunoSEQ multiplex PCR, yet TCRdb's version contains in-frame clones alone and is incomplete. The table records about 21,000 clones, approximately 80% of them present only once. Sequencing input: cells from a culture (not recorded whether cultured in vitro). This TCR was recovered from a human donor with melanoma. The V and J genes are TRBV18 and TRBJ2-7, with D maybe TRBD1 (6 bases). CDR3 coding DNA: TGTGCCAGCTCCGACAGGAGACTCGAGCAGTACTTC. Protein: CASSDRRLEQYF.